This T cell receptor (beta chain) derives from a study of PD-1 blockade in mismatch repair-deficient tumors. General observations from the study: Tumor-resident clones, often absent from pretreatment blood, expanded after pembrolizumab and then contracted.

A remark on this clone: Its antigen is still unknown.

Data came from immunoSEQ multiplex PCR; TCRdb stores just in-frame clones and leaves some out. The sample has around 130,000 clones; almost 90% are singletons. This sequence was found in an adult with mismatch repair-deficient cancer. The sequenced sample was peripheral blood, obtained about 17 months after starting pembrolizumab.

The CDR3 loop reads CASSVEDSNQPQHF. The CDR3 nucleotides are TGTGCCAGCAGCGTAGAAGATAGCAATCAGCCCCAGCATTTT. The J gene is TRBJ1-5, the V gene TRBV9, with D uncertain. Germline assignment: CDR1 SGDLS and CDR2 YYNGEE. This CDR3 has 14 residues. V lost 0 bases, J lost 0 bases, and 4 bases lay in between.